This T cell receptor (beta chain) was captured by sequencing in a study of blood T cell repertoires in COVID-19. Overall study: In each case, the material was cDNA or gDNA derived from T cells, B-cell-depleted T cells, or PBMCs.

Enrollees, roughly 18 to 89 years old, lived in approximately 25 US areas. Authors' processing steps: Amplifying reference gene primers gave estimates of nucleated cell counts. Repertoires were generated with immunoSEQ multiplex PCR, while TCRdb's copy carries only in-frame clones and drops some. That table supplies the V and J calls and clone size; D and trimming were determined from the DNA. The sample yields about 300,000 clones, roughly 90% seen once. The sequencing input was PBMCs or T cells enriched from blood (not recorded which). The sequence derives from a woman in her 50s who had been exposed to COVID-19.

CDR3 region: CASQGPRYEQYF. CDR3 in DNA: TGTGCCAGCCAGGGGCCCCGCTACGAGCAGTACTTC. The rearrangement links TRBV28 to TRBJ2-7, with a possible D match to TRBD1 (6 bases). Trimming removed 8 bases from V and 3 bases from J, with 11 bases in between. Germline values: CDR1 MDHEN, CDR2 SYDVKM. The CDR3 sequence is 12 residues long. Looking up the rest from reference TRBV28 and TRBJ2-7 gives the full variable domain: DVKVTQSSRYLVKRTGEKVFLECVQDMDHENMFWYRQDPGLGLRLIYFSYDVKMKEKGDIPEGYSVSREKKERFSLILESASTNQTSMYLCASQGPRYEQYFGPGTRLTVT.